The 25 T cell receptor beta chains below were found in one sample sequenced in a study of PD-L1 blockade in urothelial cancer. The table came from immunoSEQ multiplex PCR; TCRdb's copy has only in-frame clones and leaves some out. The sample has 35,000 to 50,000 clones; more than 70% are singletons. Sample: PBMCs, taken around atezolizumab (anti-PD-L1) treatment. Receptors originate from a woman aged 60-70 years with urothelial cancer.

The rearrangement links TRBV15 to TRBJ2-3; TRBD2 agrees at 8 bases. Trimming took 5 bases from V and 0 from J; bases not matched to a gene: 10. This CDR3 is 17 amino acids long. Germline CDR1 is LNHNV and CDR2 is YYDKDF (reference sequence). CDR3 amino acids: CATSFILAAPSTDTQYF. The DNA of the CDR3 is TGTGCCACCAGCTTTATACTAGCGGCTCCTAGCACAGATACGCAGTATTTT.

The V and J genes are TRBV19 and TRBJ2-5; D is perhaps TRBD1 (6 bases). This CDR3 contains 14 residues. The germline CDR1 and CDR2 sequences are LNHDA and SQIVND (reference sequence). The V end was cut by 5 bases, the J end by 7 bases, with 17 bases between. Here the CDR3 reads CASSPFRGTGTQYF. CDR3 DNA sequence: TGTGCCAGTAGTCCTTTCAGGGGTACGGGGACCCAGTACTTC.

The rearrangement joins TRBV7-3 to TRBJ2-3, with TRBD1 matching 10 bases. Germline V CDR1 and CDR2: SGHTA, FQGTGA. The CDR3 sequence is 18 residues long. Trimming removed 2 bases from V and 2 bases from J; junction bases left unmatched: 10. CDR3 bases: TGTGCCAGCAGCTTATTATCCGCCGGGACAGGGGTCACAGATACGCAGTATTTT. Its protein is CASSLLSAGTGVTDTQYF.

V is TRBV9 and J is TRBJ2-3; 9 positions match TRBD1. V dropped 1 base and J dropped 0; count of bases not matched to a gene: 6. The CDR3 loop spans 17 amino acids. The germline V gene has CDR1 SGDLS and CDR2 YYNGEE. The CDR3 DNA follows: TGTGCCAGCAGCGTAAAAACAGGGGGCACGAGCACAGATACGCAGTATTTT. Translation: CASSVKTGGTSTDTQYF.

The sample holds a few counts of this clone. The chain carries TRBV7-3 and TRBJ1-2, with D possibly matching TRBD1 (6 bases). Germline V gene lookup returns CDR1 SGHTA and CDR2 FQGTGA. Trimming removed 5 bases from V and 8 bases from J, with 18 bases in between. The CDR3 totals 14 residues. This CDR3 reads CASSLIAGVLGYTF. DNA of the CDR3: TGTGCCAGCAGCCTTATCGCAGGGGTTTTAGGCTACACCTTC.

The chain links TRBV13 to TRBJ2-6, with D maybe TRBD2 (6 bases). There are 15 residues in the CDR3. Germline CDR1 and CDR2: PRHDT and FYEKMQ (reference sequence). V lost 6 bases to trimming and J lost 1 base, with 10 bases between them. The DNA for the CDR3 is TGTGCCAGCAGACCCCGGGGGTCTGGGGCCAACGTCCTGACTTTC. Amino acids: CASRPRGSGANVLTF. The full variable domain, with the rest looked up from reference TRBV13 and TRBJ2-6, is AAGVIQSPRHLIKEKRETATLKCYPIPRHDTVYWYQQGPGQDPQFLISFYEKMQSDKGSIPDRFSAQQFSDYHSELNMSSLELGDSALYFCASRPRGSGANVLTFGAGSRLTVL.

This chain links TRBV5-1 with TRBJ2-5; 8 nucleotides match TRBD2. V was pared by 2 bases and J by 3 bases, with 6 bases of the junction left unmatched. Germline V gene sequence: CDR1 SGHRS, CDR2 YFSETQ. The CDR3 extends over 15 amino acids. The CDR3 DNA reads TGCGCCAGCAGCTTAGGGACTAGTGGCAAAGAGACCCAGTACTTC. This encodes CASSLGTSGKETQYF.

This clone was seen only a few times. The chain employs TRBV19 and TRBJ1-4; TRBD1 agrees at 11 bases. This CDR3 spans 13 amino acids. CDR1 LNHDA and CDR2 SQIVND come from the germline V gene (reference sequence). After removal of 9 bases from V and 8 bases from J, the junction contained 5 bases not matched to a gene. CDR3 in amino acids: CASRTGGEEKLFF. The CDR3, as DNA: TGTGCCAGCCGGACAGGGGGCGAAGAAAAACTGTTTTTT.

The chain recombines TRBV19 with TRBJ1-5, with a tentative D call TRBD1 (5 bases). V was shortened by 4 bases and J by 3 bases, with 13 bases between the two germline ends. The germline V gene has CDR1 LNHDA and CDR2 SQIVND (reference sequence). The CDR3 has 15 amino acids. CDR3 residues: CASSTQGKSNQPQHF. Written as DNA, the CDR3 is TGTGCCAGTAGTACCCAGGGAAAATCCAATCAGCCCCAGCATTTT.

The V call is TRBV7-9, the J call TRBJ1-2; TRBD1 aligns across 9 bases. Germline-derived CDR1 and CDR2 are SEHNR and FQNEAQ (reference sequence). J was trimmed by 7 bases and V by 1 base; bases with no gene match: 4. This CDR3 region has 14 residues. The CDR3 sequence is CASSLEGDRAGYTF. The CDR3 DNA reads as TGTGCCAGCAGCTTAGAGGGGGACAGGGCTGGCTACACCTTC.

The CDR3 bases are TGTGCCAGCAGCCAAGTCGACAGGGGGAACACTGAAGCTTTCTTT. This translates into CASSQVDRGNTEAFF. The chain combines TRBV14 with TRBJ1-1; 8 bases align to TRBD1. The CDR3 has 15 amino acids. Germline CDR1 is SGHDN and CDR2 is FVKESK. V was pared by 1 base and J by 1 base, with 2 bases of the junction left unmatched.

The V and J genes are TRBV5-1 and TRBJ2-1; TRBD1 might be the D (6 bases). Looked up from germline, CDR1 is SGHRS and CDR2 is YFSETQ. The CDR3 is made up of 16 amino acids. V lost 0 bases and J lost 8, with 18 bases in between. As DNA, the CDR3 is TGCGCCAGCAGCTTGGATGGACAGTCTAATTGGGATGAGCAGTTCTTC. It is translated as CASSLDGQSNWDEQFF.

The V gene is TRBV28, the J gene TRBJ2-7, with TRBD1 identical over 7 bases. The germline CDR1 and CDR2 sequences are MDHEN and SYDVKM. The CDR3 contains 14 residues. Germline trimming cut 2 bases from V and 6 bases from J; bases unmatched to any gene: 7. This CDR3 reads CASSLSTGVGEQYF. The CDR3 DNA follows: TGTGCCAGCAGTTTAAGCACAGGGGTGGGCGAGCAGTACTTC.

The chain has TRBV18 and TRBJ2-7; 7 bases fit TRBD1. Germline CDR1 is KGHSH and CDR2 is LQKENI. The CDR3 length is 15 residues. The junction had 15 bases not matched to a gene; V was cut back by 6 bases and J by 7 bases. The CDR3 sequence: CASSSYRGGTGEQYF. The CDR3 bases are TGTGCCAGCTCGTCATACAGGGGTGGGACGGGAGAGCAGTACTTC.

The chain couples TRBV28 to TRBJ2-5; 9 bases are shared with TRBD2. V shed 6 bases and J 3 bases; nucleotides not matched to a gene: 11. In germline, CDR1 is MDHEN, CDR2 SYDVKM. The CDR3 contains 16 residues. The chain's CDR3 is CASSRRTSATKETQYF. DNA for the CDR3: TGTGCCAGCAGCCGTAGGACTAGCGCAACAAAAGAGACCCAGTACTTC.

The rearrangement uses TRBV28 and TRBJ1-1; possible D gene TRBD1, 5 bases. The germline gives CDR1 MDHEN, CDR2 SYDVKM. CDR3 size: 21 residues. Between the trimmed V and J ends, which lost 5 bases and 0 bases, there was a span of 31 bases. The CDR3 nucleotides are TGTGCCAGCAGTCCTAAGACCAGGGTGTCGGAGACGGTTTACATGAACACTGAAGCTTTCTTT. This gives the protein CASSPKTRVSETVYMNTEAFF.

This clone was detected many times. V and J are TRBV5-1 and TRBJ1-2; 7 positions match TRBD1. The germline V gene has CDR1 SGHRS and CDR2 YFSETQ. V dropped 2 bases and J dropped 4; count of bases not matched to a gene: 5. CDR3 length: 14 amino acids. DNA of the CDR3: TGCGCCAGCAGCTTAGACAGGGCGACCTATGGCTACACCTTC. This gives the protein CASSLDRATYGYTF.

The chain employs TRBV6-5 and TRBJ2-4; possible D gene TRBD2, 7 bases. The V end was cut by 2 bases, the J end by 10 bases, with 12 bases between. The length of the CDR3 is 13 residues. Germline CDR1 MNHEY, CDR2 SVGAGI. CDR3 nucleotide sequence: TGTGCCAGCAGTTACCTGGGAGGGGGGATTCAGTACTTC. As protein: CASSYLGGGIQYF.

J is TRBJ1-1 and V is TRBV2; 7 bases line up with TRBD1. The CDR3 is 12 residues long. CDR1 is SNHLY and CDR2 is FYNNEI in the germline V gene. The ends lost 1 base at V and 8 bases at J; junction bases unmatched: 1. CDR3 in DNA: TGTGCCAGCAGTGAAGGAGGGGGCGAAGCTTTCTTT. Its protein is CASSEGGGEAFF.

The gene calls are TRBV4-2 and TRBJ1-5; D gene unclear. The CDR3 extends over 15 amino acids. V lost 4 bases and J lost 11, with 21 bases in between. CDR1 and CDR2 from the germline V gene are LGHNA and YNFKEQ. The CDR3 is CASSPSVEGPVAQHF. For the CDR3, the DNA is TGTGCCAGCAGCCCTAGTGTAGAAGGCCCCGTGGCCCAGCATTTT.

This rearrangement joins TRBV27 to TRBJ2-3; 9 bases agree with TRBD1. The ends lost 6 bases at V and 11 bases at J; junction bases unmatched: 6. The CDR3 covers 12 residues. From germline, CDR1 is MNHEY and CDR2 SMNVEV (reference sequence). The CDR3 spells CASRTAGQGQYF. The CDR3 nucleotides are TGTGCCAGCAGAACAGCGGGACAGGGGCAGTATTTT.

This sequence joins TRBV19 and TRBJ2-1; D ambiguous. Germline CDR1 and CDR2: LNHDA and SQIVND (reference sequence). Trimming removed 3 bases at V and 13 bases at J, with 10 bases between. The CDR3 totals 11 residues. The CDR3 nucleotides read TGTGCCAGTAGTATGGCCCAAGAACAGTTCTTC. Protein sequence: CASSMAQEQFF.

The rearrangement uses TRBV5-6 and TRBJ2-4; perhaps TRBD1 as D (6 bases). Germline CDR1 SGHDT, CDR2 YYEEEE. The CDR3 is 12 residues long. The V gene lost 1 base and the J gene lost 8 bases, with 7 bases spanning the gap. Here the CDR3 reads CASSLSGDIQYF. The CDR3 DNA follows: TGTGCCAGCAGCTTGTCAGGGGACATTCAGTACTTC.

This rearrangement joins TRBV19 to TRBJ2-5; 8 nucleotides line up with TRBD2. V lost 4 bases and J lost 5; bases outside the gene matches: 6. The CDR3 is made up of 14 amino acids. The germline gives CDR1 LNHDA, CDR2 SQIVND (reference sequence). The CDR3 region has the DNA TGTGCCAGTAGTAAGGCCGGGACTAGGGAGACCCAGTACTTC. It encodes CASSKAGTRETQYF.

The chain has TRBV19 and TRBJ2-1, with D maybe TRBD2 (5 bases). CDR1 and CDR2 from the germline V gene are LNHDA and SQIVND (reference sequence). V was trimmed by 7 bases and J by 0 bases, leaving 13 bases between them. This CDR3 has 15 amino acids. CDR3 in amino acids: CASMKRASSYNEQFF. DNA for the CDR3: TGTGCCAGTATGAAGAGGGCTAGCTCCTACAATGAGCAGTTCTTC. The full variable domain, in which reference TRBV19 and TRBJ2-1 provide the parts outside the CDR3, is DGGITQSPKYLFRKEGQNVTLSCEQNLNHDAMYWYRQDPGQGLRLIYYSQIVNDFQKGDIAEGYSVSREKKESFPLTVTSAQKNPTAFYLCASMKRASSYNEQFFGPGTRLTVL.